A selection of T cell receptor beta chains follows, all from one sample in a study of blood T cell repertoires in COVID-19. TCRdb's copy holds only in-frame clones and misses some; the assay was immunoSEQ multiplex PCR. The table has 150,000 to 200,000 clones, 65% to 85% seen once. Specimen: PBMCs or T cells enriched from blood (not recorded which). Receptors were obtained from a woman in her thirties or forties with acute COVID-19. The CDR3 runs from the conserved cysteine through the conserved F or W. The D gene is left open where the match is weak. Not all rows give a size; the values are once, few, many and, for expanded clones, a class.

cdr3_length	v_call	clone_size	j_call	d_call	cdr3_nt	cdr3_aa
17	TRBV5-4	.	TRBJ2-1	TRBD2	TGTGCCAGCAGCTTGGGGGGACTAGCGGCATCCTACAATGAGCAGTTCTTC	CASSLGGLAASYNEQFF
13	TRBV6-5	.	TRBJ1-5	.	TGTGCCAGCAGTTACGAGCGTAATCAGCCCCAGCATTTT	CASSYERNQPQHF
13	TRBV11-2	.	TRBJ1-5	.	TGTGCCAGCAGCTTGGCTTATAATCAGCCCCAGCATTTT	CASSLAYNQPQHF
13	TRBV29-1	.	TRBJ2-3	TRBD1	TGCAGTGTCGACAGGGGAAGCACAGATACGCAGTATTTT	CSVDRGSTDTQYF
16	TRBV5-1	.	TRBJ2-1	TRBD2	TGCGCCAGCAGCCTCTTCGGGACTAGCGAATACAATGAGCAGTTCTTC	CASSLFGTSEYNEQFF
17	TRBV15	.	TRBJ2-5	TRBD2	TGTGCCACCAGCAGTGGTGGGGGACTAGCGAGGATGGGGACCCAGTACTTC	CATSSGGGLARMGTQYF
16	TRBV7-8	.	TRBJ1-1	TRBD1	TGTGCCAGCAGCTCATACCCGACAGGGACGAACACTGAAGCTTTCTTT	CASSSYPTGTNTEAFF
16	TRBV11-3	once	TRBJ2-1	TRBD2	TGTGCCAGCAGCTTAACCACTAGCGGGAACTACAATGAGCAGTTCTTC	CASSLTTSGNYNEQFF
16	TRBV29-1	.	TRBJ2-5	.	TGCAGCGTTGAATCGGGGGGTCAGGGGAGCGTAGAGACCCAGTACTTC	CSVESGGQGSVETQYF
14	TRBV6-5	once	TRBJ1-1	TRBD1	TGTGCCAGCCGTCCCACCACAGGGGGCACTGAAGCTTTCTTT	CASRPTTGGTEAFF
17	TRBV15	once	TRBJ2-2	.	TGTGCCACCAGCAGAAATCCGGGAGAGAGGTCCCCCGGGGAGCTGTTTTTT	CATSRNPGERSPGELFF
16	TRBV19	.	TRBJ2-2	.	TGTGCCAGTAAGAGATCGGTCGCGACGAACACCGGGGAGCTGTTTTTT	CASKRSVATNTGELFF
15	TRBV27	.	TRBJ2-3	TRBD2	TGTGCCAGCAGTATCCTAGCGGGATGGCGAAATACGCAGTATTTT	CASSILAGWRNTQYF
14	TRBV23-1	few	TRBJ2-1	.	TGCGCCAGCAGTCAATCGCAGGGGTTCAATGAGCAGTTCTTC	CASSQSQGFNEQFF
15	TRBV2	.	TRBJ1-4	.	TGTGCCAGCAGTGAAGTGGGGGCCGGGAATGAAAAACTGTTTTTT	CASSEVGAGNEKLFF
16	TRBV7-9	few	TRBJ2-2	TRBD2	TGTGCCAGCAGCATAGTTAGCGGGAGTGACGGCGGGGAGCTGTTTTTT	CASSIVSGSDGGELFF
14	TRBV11-3	once	TRBJ2-1	.	TGTGCCAGCAGCTTAGTAACCCGAGGCGATGAGCAGTTCTTC	CASSLVTRGDEQFF
13	TRBV5-1	.	TRBJ2-7	.	TGCGCCAGCGCATCCGAGAGCTCCTACGAGCAGTACTTC	CASASESSYEQYF
16	TRBV11-3	.	TRBJ2-6	.	TGTGCCAGCAGACCAACCCCTAGTGGAGGGGCCAACGTCCTGACTTTC	CASRPTPSGGANVLTF
16	TRBV11-3	.	TRBJ2-1	TRBD2	TGTGCCAGCAGCGTCGGACTAGCGAGCTCCTACAATGAGCAGTTCTTC	CASSVGLASSYNEQFF
16	TRBV15	.	TRBJ2-1	TRBD2	TGTGCCACCAGCATCGGGCAGGCGGGAGAAGGAAATGAGCAGTTCTTC	CATSIGQAGEGNEQFF
13	TRBV19	few	TRBJ1-2	.	TGTGCCAGTAAAAGACTGGAAGACTATGGCTACACCTTC	CASKRLEDYGYTF
16	TRBV4-2	.	TRBJ2-7	.	TGTGCCAGCAGCCAAGAACTAGCAGCTAGCTCCTACGAGCAGTACTTC	CASSQELAASSYEQYF
14	TRBV6-4	.	TRBJ2-3	.	TGTGCCAGCAGTGACTCGAGTAGCACAGATACGCAGTATTTT	CASSDSSSTDTQYF
15	TRBV25-1	few	TRBJ1-2	.	TGTGCCAGCAGTGATTTTCAGGGAGGAGACTATGGCTACACCTTC	CASSDFQGGDYGYTF
16	TRBV7-9	once	TRBJ2-7	TRBD2	TGTGCCAGCAGCCCCCCCCTCGCGGGAGCGGGGGGCGAGCAGTACTTC	CASSPPLAGAGGEQYF
13	TRBV7-8	.	TRBJ2-7	.	TGTGCCAGCAGCTTAGCTGGAGCCTACGAGCAGTACTTC	CASSLAGAYEQYF
13	TRBV30	.	TRBJ2-7	TRBD2	TGTGCCTGGAGTGCACGGGAGGGGTACGAGCAGTACTTC	CAWSAREGYEQYF
14	TRBV3-1/TRBV3-2	once	TRBJ1-1	TRBD1	TGTGCCAGCAGCCAAGGACAGGGTAGCACTGAAGCTTTCTTT	CASSQGQGSTEAFF
13	TRBV24-1	.	TRBJ2-7	.	TGTGCCACACAAAGACGGAGACTCTACGAGCAGTACTTC	CATQRRRLYEQYF
13	TRBV7-3	once	TRBJ1-1	.	TGTGCCAGCAGCTTAAGTAACCCGGGAGAAGCTTTCTTT	CASSLSNPGEAFF
15	TRBV2	.	TRBJ2-5	TRBD2	TGTGCCAACTCTCGGACTAGCGGGAGGGGGGAGACCCAGTACTTC	CANSRTSGRGETQYF
18	TRBV4-1	.	TRBJ2-5	TRBD2	TGCGCCAGCAGCCAAGATTATACTAGCGGGAGGAGGGTGGAGACCCAGTACTTC	CASSQDYTSGRRVETQYF
14	TRBV3-1/TRBV3-2	many	TRBJ1-2	TRBD1	TGTGCCAGCAGCCCCACAGGGGGCGCCTATGGCTACACCTTC	CASSPTGGAYGYTF
15	TRBV11-2	.	TRBJ2-2	TRBD1	TGTGCCAGCAGCTCGGGACAGACGAACACCGGGGAGCTGTTTTTT	CASSSGQTNTGELFF
14	TRBV5-1	.	TRBJ2-3	.	TGCGCCAGCAGCTCGGACAGGGAGGGAGATACGCAGTATTTT	CASSSDREGDTQYF
14	TRBV5-1	.	TRBJ2-5	.	TGCGCCAGCAGCTTGTGGGCGTCGGGGGAGACCCAGTACTTC	CASSLWASGETQYF
14	TRBV19	.	TRBJ2-7	TRBD1	TGTGCCAGTAGCCTCGGACAGGGGTCATACGAGCAGTACTTC	CASSLGQGSYEQYF
13	TRBV3-1/TRBV3-2	once	TRBJ1-6	.	TGTGCCAGCAGCCAAGATCAGGTTTCACCCCTCCACTTT	CASSQDQVSPLHF
16	TRBV5-1	.	TRBJ2-7	.	TGCGCCAGCAGCTTACAACCACCGGGAGCCCTCAACGAGCAGTACTTC	CASSLQPPGALNEQYF
20	TRBV24-1	once	TRBJ2-1	TRBD1	TGTGCCACCAGTGATTCGACAGGGGGCGCGACGGCGGGAGTAGTTCATGAGCAGTTCTTC	CATSDSTGGATAGVVHEQFF
16	TRBV29-1	.	TRBJ2-5	.	TGCAGCGTCGCGGCTCTGGGACAGCCGGGGGGGGAGACCCAGTACTTC	CSVAALGQPGGETQYF
17	TRBV27	.	TRBJ2-1	.	TGTGCCAGCAGTTCGAAAGGAGCTCGGGGCTCCTACAATGAGCAGTTCTTC	CASSSKGARGSYNEQFF
15	TRBV5-1	once	TRBJ1-3	.	TGCGCCAGCAGCTTGGGGTCAGGGTCAGGAAACACCATATATTTT	CASSLGSGSGNTIYF
16	TRBV6-1	.	TRBJ2-7	.	TGTGCCAGCAGTGAAGCGCCTGGAGGGACCTCCTACGAGCAGTACTTC	CASSEAPGGTSYEQYF
13	TRBV5-4	.	TRBJ1-1	.	TGTGCCAGCAGGGAACAGCCGGGGGCTGAAGCTTTCTTT	CASREQPGAEAFF
19	TRBV7-8	.	TRBJ2-7	.	TGTGCCAGCAGCTTAGGTCAGGGGATATCGCGGTTCTCCTCCTACGAGCAGTACTTC	CASSLGQGISRFSSYEQYF
16	TRBV6-1	.	TRBJ2-1	TRBD2	TGTGCCAGCAGTGAAAGTTTGCGGGAGGCCCGCTATGAGCAGTTCTTC	CASSESLREARYEQFF
17	TRBV7-2	.	TRBJ2-2	TRBD2	TGTGCCAGCAGCCCACGACTAGCCCCGGCTGTCACCGGGGAGCTGTTTTTT	CASSPRLAPAVTGELFF
16	TRBV5-6	.	TRBJ2-1	TRBD2	TGTGCCAGCAGCCTAAGGACTAGCGGGAGTCTCAATGAGCAGTTCTTC	CASSLRTSGSLNEQFF
17	TRBV4-1	.	TRBJ2-1	.	TGCGCCAGCAGCCAAGAGGGCATGGGGAGTGCCTACAATGAGCAGTTCTTC	CASSQEGMGSAYNEQFF
13	TRBV10-3	.	TRBJ2-7	TRBD2	TGTGCCATATCTAGCGGGAATATCTACGAGCAGTACTTC	CAISSGNIYEQYF
16	TRBV5-1	.	TRBJ2-2	.	TGCGCCAGCAGCTTGTCCCAGGGTGTCGGGTCCGGGGAGCTGTTTTTT	CASSLSQGVGSGELFF